A selection of T cell receptor beta chains follows, all from one sample in a study of beta chain features in type 1 diabetes. Here immunoSEQ multiplex PCR was the method, and the copy in TCRdb shows in-frame clones only, minus some. The sample has approximately 380,000 clones; roughly 16% are singletons. Sequenced: naive CD4+ T cells from blood. The receptors come from a woman aged 18-35 years in good health. CDR3s include the opening cysteine and the closing phenylalanine or tryptophan. A D gene is named only where the DNA matches it firmly. Rows may omit the clone size; those that give it use once, few, many or a size class.

>TRBV18|TRBJ2-1|TRBD2|.
TGTGCCGGATCCTATCCGGGACTAGCGGGAGGAAACAATGAGCAGTTCTTC
CAGSYPGLAGGNNEQFF
>TRBV30|TRBJ2-7|TRBD2|few
TGTGCCTGGAGTGGGACTAGCGTGAGGGGCGAGCAGTACTTC
CAWSGTSVRGEQYF
>TRBV6-5|TRBJ1-1|TRBD1|.
TGTGCCAGCAGGAGAGACAGGGGGCTTGGCACTGAAGCTTTCTTT
CASRRDRGLGTEAFF
>TRBV6-4|TRBJ2-1|.|few
TGTGCCAGCCGAGGGACTCACAATGAGCAGTTCTTC
CASRGTHNEQFF
>TRBV2|TRBJ2-7|.|few
TGTGCCAGCAGCTCTACGCAGCTCACAGGGGAGCAGTACTTC
CASSSTQLTGEQYF
>TRBV2|TRBJ2-2|TRBD1|.
TGTGCCAGCAGTGAAATTGGGGACAGTTGGGGGGAGCTGTTTTTT
CASSEIGDSWGELFF
>TRBV4-1|TRBJ2-1|TRBD2|few
TGCGCCAGCAGCTGGGGACTAGCGGGAAAGGGTGAGCAGTTCTTC
CASSWGLAGKGEQFF
>TRBV10-3|TRBJ2-5|TRBD2|few
TGTGCCACGCAACGACTAGCGGGTCAAGAGACCCAGTACTTC
CATQRLAGQETQYF
>TRBV25-1|TRBJ2-7|TRBD1|few
TGTGCCAGCCAGAAAACAGGGGGCGGGTACGAGCAGTACTTC
CASQKTGGGYEQYF
>TRBV7-9|TRBJ2-1|.|.
TGTGCCAGCAGCTTGTCCGGAGACAGCGAGCAGTTCTTC
CASSLSGDSEQFF
>TRBV7-9|TRBJ2-5|TRBD1|few
TGTGCCATTTCCCTTACCGGGACAGGGGCCGGGGAGACCCAGTACTTC
CAISLTGTGAGETQYF
>TRBV5-4|TRBJ1-2|.|.
TGTGCCAGCAGCTCTACAGGAAGGGTGAGCTATGGCTACACCTTC
CASSSTGRVSYGYTF
>TRBV7-3|TRBJ2-3|TRBD2|few
TGTGCCAGCAGGGGACTAGCTAGCACAGATACGCAGTATTTT
CASRGLASTDTQYF
>TRBV5-1|TRBJ1-5|.|.
TGCGCCAGCAGCTTGACAGGGCCCAATCAGCCCCAGCATTTT
CASSLTGPNQPQHF
>TRBV29-1|TRBJ2-2|.|few
TGCAGCGTGGGGGGACCGGGACAGACCACCGGGGAGCTGTTTTTT
CSVGGPGQTTGELFF
>TRBV14|TRBJ2-5|TRBD2|.
TGTGCCAGCAGCCTGAGGACTAGCCCTGGAGAGACCCAGTACTTC
CASSLRTSPGETQYF
>TRBV7-8|TRBJ2-7|TRBD2|.
TGTGCCAGCAGCTTAGGTCGGACTAGGCCCTACGAGCAGTACTTC
CASSLGRTRPYEQYF
>TRBV20-1|TRBJ1-1|.|.
TGCAGTGCTCCGACTTACACTGAAGCTTTCTTT
CSAPTYTEAFF
>TRBV28|TRBJ2-1|.|few
TGTGCCAGCAGCCACCGTAGTGAGCAGTTCTTC
CASSHRSEQFF
>TRBV6-4|TRBJ1-4|.|.
TGTGCCAGCAGGGACAGCGGGGGTAGCAATGAAAAACTGTTTTTT
CASRDSGGSNEKLFF
>TRBV28|TRBJ2-1|TRBD2|.
TGTGCCAGCAGTTTGCAGCGGGAGGGTTACAATGAGCAGTTCTTC
CASSLQREGYNEQFF
>TRBV5-1|TRBJ2-1|.|.
TGCGCCAGCAGCCCAAGTCTAGCTCCCAATGAGCAGTTCTTC
CASSPSLAPNEQFF
>TRBV18|TRBJ2-1|TRBD2|.
TGTGCCAGCTCACCAGGGGGACTAGGCTCCTACAATGAGCAGTTCTTC
CASSPGGLGSYNEQFF
>TRBV15|TRBJ1-4|TRBD1|.
TGTGCCACCAGCAGAGATGAGGACAGGGGGTACCTCTCAACTAATGAAAAACTGTTTTTT
CATSRDEDRGYLSTNEKLFF
>TRBV5-1|TRBJ1-5|TRBD1|.
TGCGCCAGCAGCTTGGATGGGACAGGAAGCAATCAGCCCCAGCATTTT
CASSLDGTGSNQPQHF
>TRBV5-6|TRBJ1-1|.|.
TGTGCCAGCAGCACCCAGGGTGTTGGAACTGAAGCTTTCTTT
CASSTQGVGTEAFF